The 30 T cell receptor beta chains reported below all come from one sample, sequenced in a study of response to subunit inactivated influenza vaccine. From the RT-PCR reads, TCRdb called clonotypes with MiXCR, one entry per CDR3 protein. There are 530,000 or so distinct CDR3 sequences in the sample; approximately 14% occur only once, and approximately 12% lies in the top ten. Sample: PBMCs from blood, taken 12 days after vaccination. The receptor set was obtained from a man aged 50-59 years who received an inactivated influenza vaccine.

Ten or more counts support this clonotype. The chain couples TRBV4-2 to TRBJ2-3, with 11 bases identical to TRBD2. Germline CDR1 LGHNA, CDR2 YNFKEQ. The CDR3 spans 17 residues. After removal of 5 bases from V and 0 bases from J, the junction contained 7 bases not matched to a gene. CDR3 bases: TGTGCCAGCAGCGTTCTAGCGGGAGGTTCTAGCACAGATACGCAGTATTTT. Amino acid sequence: CASSVLAGGSSTDTQYF.

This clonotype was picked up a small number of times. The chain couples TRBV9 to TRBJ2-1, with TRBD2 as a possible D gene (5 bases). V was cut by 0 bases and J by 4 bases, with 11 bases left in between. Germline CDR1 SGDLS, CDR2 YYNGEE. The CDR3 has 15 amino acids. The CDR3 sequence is CASSVGGWAYNEQFF. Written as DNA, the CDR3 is TGTGCCAGCAGCGTAGGAGGGTGGGCATACAATGAGCAGTTCTTC.

Written as DNA, the CDR3 is TGCGCCAGCAGCTTGGAGGCGGGATCTCAAGAGACCCAGTACTTC. It translates to CASSLEAGSQETQYF. The V and J genes are TRBV5-1 and TRBJ2-5; D is possibly TRBD2 (6 bases). The length of the CDR3 is 15 residues. CDR1 SGHRS and CDR2 YFSETQ come from the germline V gene. Trimming took off 0 bases at V and 2 bases at J, with 11 bases between the two ends.

The DNA for the CDR3 is TGCAGTGCTAGTTTTCCAGCGGGGGTCGTCTACGAGCAGTACTTC. Translated, it gives CSASFPAGVVYEQYF. This sequence joins TRBV20-1 and TRBJ2-7; 8 bases agree with TRBD2. The germline V gene has CDR1 DFQATT and CDR2 SNEGSKA (reference sequence). This CDR3 has 15 amino acids. Trimming at V came to 3 bases and at J to 3 bases, leaving 10 bases not matched to a gene.

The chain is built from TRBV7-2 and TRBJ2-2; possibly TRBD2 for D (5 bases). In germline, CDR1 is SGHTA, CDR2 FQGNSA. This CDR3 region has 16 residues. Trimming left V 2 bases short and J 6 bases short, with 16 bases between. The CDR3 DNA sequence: TGTGCCAGCAGCTTAAACGTCGGGGAGAGCGCCGGGGAGCTGTTTTTT. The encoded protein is CASSLNVGESAGELFF.

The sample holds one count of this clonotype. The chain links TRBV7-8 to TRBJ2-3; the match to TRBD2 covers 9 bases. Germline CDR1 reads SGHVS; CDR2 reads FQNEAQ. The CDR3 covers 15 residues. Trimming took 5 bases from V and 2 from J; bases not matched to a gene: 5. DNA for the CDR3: TGTGCCAGCAGCACCCGACTAGCGGTCACAGATACGCAGTATTTT. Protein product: CASSTRLAVTDTQYF.

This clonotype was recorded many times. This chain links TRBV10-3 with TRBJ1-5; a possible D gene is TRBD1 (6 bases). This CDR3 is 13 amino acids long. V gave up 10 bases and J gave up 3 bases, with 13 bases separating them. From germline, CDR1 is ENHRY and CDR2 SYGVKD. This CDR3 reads CATRQAVNQPQHF. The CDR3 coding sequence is TGTGCCACCCGACAGGCGGTCAATCAGCCCCAGCATTTT.

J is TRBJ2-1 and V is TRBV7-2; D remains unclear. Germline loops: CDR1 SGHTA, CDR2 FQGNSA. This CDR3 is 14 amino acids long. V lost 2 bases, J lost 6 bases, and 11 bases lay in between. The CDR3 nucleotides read TGTGCCAGCAGCTTAAGCACCCCCGGCAATGAGCAGTTCTTC. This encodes CASSLSTPGNEQFF.

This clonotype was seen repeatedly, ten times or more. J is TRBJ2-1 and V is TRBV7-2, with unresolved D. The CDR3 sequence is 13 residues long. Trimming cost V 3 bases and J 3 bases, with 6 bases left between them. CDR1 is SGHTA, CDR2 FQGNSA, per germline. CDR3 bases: TGTGCCAGCAGCTTGAGCCGCTACAATGAGCAGTTCTTC. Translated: CASSLSRYNEQFF. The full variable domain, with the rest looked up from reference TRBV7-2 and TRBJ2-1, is GAGVSQSPSNKVTEKGKDVELRCDPISGHTALYWYRQSLGQGLEFLIYFQGNSAPDKSGLPSDRFSAERTGGSVSTLTIQRTQQEDSAVYLCASSLSRYNEQFFGPGTRLTVL.

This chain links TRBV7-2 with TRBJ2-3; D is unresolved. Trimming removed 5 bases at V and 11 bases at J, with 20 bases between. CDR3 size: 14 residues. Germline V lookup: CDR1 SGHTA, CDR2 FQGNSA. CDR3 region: CASSTDPGPGRQYF. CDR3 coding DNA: TGTGCCAGCAGCACCGATCCGGGCCCTGGACGGCAGTATTTT.

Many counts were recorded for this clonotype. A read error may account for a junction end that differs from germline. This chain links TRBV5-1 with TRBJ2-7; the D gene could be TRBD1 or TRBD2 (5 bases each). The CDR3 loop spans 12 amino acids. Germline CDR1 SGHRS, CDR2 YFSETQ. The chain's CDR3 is CASSRGDYEQYF. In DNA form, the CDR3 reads TGTGCCAGCAGTCGAGGGGACTACGAGCAGTACTTC.

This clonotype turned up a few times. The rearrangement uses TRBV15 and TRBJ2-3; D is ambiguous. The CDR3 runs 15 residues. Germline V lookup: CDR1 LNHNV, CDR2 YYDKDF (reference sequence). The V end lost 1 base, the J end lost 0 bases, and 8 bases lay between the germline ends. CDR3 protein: CATSRGVSSTDTQYF. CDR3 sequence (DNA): TGTGCCACCAGCAGAGGGGTTTCTAGCACAGATACGCAGTATTTT.

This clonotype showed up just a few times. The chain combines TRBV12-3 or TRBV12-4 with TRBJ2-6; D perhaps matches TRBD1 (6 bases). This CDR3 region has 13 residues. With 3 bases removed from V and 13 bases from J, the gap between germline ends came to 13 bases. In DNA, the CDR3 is TGTGCCAGCAGTTTGGGCAGGGGAAGGGTCCTGACTTTC. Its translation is CASSLGRGRVLTF.

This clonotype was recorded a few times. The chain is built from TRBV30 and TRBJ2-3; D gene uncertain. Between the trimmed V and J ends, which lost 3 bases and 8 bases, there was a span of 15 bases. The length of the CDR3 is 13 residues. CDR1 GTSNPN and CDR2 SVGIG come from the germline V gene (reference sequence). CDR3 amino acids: CAWRPIGPGTQYF. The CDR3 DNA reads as TGTGCCTGGAGACCCATCGGGCCCGGTACGCAGTATTTT.

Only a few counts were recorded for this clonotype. CDR3 DNA: TGCGCCAGCAGCTTGGCGTCCTCGCTCTATGGCTACACCTTC. As protein: CASSLASSLYGYTF. The rearrangement joins TRBV5-1 to TRBJ1-2; D gene unclear. Per germline, CDR1 SGHRS and CDR2 YFSETQ. This CDR3 contains 14 residues. V shed 0 bases and J shed 4 bases, with 10 bases lying between them.

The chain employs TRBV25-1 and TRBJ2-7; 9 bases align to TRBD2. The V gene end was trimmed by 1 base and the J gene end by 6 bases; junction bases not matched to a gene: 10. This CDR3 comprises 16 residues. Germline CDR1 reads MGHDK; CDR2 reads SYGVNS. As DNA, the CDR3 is TGTGCCAGCAGTGAATGGGGCGCGGGGGGGCCTCGCGAGCAGTACTTC. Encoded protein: CASSEWGAGGPREQYF.

In DNA, the CDR3 is TGTGCCAGCAGCGCCTCCATGACTAGCGGGAGCTACAATGAGCAGTTCTTC. As protein: CASSASMTSGSYNEQFF. The chain recombines TRBV9 with TRBJ2-1; 12 bases line up with TRBD2. The CDR3 totals 17 residues. CDR1 is SGDLS, CDR2 YYNGEE, per germline. Trimming at V came to 3 bases and at J to 3 bases, leaving 7 bases not matched to a gene.

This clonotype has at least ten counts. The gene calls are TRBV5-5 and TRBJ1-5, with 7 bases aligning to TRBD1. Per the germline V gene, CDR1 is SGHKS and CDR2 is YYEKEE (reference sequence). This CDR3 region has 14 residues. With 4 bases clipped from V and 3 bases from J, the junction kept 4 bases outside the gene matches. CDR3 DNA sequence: TGTGCCAGCAGCGGGGACAGCTTCAATCAGCCCCAGCATTTT. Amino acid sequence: CASSGDSFNQPQHF.

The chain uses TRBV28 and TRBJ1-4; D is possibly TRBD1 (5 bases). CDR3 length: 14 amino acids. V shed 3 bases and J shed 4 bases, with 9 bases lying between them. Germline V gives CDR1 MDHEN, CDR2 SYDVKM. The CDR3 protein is CASSFAGVNEKLFF. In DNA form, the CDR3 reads TGTGCCAGCAGTTTTGCGGGGGTTAATGAAAAACTGTTTTTT.

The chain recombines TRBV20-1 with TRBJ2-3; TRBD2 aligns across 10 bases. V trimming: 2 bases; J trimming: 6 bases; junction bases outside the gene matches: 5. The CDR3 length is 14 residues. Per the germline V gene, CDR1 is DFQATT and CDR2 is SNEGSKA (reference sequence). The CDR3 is CSARSGLARDTQYF. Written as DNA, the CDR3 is TGCAGTGCTAGATCGGGACTAGCGCGGGATACGCAGTATTTT.

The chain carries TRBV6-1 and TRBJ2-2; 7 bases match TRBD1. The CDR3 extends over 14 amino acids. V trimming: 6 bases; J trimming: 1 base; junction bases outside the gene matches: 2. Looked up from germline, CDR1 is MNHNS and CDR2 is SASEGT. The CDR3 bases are TGTGCCAGCAGAAGACAGGGGAACACCGGGGAGCTGTTTTTT. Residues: CASRRQGNTGELFF.

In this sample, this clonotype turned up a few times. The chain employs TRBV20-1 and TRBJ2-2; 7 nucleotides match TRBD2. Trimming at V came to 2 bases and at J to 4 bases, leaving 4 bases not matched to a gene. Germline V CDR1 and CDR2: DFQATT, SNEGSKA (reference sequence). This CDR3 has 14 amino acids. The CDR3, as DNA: TGCAGTGCTAGAACTAGCGATTCCACCGGGGAGCTGTTTTTT. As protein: CSARTSDSTGELFF.

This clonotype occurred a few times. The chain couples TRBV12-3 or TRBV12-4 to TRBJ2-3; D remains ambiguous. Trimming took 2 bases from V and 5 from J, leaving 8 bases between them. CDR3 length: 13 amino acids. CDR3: CASSLKGKDTQYF. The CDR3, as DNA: TGTGCCAGCAGTTTAAAGGGCAAAGATACGCAGTATTTT.

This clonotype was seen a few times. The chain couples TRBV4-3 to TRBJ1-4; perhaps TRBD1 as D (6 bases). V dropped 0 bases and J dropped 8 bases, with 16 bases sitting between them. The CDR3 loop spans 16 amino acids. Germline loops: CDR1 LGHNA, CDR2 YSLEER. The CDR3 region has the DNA TGCGCCAGCAGCCAAGAAGTTTCCAGGGGAGGCGAAAAACTGTTTTTT. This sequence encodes CASSQEVSRGGEKLFF.

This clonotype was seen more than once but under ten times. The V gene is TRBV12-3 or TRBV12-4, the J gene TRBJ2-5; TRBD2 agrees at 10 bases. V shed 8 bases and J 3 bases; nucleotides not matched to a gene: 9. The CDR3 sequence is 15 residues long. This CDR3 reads CASAQLAGGKETQYF. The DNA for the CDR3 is TGTGCCAGCGCCCAATTAGCGGGAGGAAAAGAGACCCAGTACTTC.

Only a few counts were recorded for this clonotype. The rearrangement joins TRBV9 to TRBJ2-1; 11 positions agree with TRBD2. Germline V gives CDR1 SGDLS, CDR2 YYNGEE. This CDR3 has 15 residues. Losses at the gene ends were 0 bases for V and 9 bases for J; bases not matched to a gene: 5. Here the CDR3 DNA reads TGTGCCAGCAGCGTAGTTAGCGGGAGGGTCGGTGAGCAGTTCTTC. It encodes CASSVVSGRVGEQFF.

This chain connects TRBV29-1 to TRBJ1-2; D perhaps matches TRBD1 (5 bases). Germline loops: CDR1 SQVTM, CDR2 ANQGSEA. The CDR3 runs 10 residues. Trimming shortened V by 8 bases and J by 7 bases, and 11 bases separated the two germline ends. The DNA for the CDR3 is TGCAGCACCAGGGAGGCTGGCTACACCTTC. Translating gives CSTREAGYTF.

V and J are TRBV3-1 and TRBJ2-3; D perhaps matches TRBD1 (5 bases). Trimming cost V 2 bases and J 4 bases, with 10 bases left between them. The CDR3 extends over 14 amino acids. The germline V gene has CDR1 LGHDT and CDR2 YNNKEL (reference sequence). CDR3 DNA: TGTGCCAGCAGCCAACATCGACAGTCAGATACGCAGTATTTT. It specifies CASSQHRQSDTQYF.

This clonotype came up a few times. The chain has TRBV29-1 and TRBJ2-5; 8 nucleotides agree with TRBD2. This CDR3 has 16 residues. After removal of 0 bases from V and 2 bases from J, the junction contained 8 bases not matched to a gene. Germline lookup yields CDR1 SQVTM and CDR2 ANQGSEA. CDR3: CSVEDFGREPQETQYF. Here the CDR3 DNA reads TGCAGCGTTGAAGATTTCGGGAGGGAGCCGCAAGAGACCCAGTACTTC.

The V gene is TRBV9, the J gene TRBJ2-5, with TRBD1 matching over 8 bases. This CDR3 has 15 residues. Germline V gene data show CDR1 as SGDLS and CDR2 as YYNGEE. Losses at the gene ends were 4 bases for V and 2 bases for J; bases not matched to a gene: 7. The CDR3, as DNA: TGTGCCAGCAGCCCTCATCAGGGGGCTCAAGAGACCCAGTACTTC. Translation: CASSPHQGAQETQYF.